Below, one T cell receptor beta chain is given with its context. The antigen remains unidentified. Trimming removed 8 bases at V and 2 bases at J, with 15 bases between. The CDR3 sequence is 14 residues long. CDR1 and CDR2 (germline): SGHTA, FQGNSA. This entry is derived from a study of shared clonotypes between healthy human individuals. All donors were healthy HIV-negative adults lacking recent acute infections or vaccinations. Authors' data handling: Junction-only immunoSEQ sequences carried no quality scores, so filtering differed. Repertoires were generated with immunoSEQ multiplex PCR, while TCRdb's copy carries only in-frame clones and drops some. V and J calls plus clone size are reproduced from that table; the DNA served to infer D and trimming. The profile shows about 2.4 million clones, around 94% of them singletons. Overall study results and limits: Naive subsets generally had larger estimated richness than memory subsets.

This receptor was taken from a man between 18 and 35 years old in good health. The sequenced sample consisted of naive CD4+ T cells sorted from blood. The sample's subset: CD45RA+ positively selected. The chain couples TRBV7-2 to TRBJ1-1; unclear D gene. The CDR3 nucleotides read TGTGCCAGCGCCTCGGCCGGGTATAACACTGAAGCTTTCTTT. It translates to CASASAGYNTEAFF.